The 27 T cell receptor beta chains below all came from one sample that was sequenced in a study of monozygotic twins with inflammatory bowel disease. TCRdb re-called the 5' RACE reads, yielding one record per CDR3 amino acid sequence without DNA. This table holds more than 350,000 distinct CDR3 sequences. Sequenced input: blood. These receptor sequences come from a human donor with ulcerative colitis or Crohn's disease, or a healthy co-twin of an affected twin (not recorded which).

The chain carries TRBV5-1 and TRBJ2-5. This CDR3 has 13 residues. Germline lookup yields CDR1 SGHRS and CDR2 YFSETQ. The CDR3 spells CASSLDVWETQYF.

The chain links TRBV29-1 to TRBJ2-1; the D call from TCRdb, TRBD2, cannot be confirmed without DNA. The CDR3 consists of 14 residues. Germline V gives CDR1 SQVTM, CDR2 ANQGSEA. The CDR3 is CSVLAGGWSNEQFF.

The chain joins TRBV7-2 to TRBJ2-5; checking the TCRdb D call of TRBD1 is not possible without DNA. Per the germline V gene, CDR1 is SGHTA and CDR2 is FQGNSA. CDR3 size: 14 residues. CDR3 residues: CASTLDSLGETQYF.

The V call is TRBV9, the J call TRBJ2-7; TCRdb gives TRBD1 as the D gene, but with no DNA this cannot be confirmed. Germline V lookup: CDR1 SGDLS, CDR2 YYNGEE. The CDR3 runs to 14 residues. The CDR3 protein is CASSAQGASYEQYF. Supplemented by reference TRBV9 and TRBJ2-7, the full variable domain reads DSGVTQTPKHLITATGQRVTLRCSPRSGDLSVYWYQQSLDQGLQFLIQYYNGEERAKGNILERFSAQQFPDLHSELNLSSLELGDSALYFCASSAQGASYEQYFGPGTRLTVT.

This sequence joins TRBV7-2 and TRBJ1-1; no DNA is available, so the TRBD1 call from TCRdb remains unchecked. The germline gives CDR1 SGHTA, CDR2 FQGNSA. The CDR3 loop spans 15 amino acids. CDR3 region: CASSLLTQGNTEAFF.

V and J are TRBV7-6 and TRBJ1-5. Looked up from germline, CDR1 is SGHVS and CDR2 is FNYEAQ. There are 13 residues in the CDR3. CDR3 sequence: CASSLDSSRPQHF.

The rearrangement links TRBV7-2 to TRBJ2-1; TCRdb picks TRBD1, but there is no DNA to check that call. Germline V lookup: CDR1 SGHTA, CDR2 FQGNSA. CDR3 length equals 16 residues. The CDR3 is CASSLVGQGKMNEQFF.

The V and J genes are TRBV2 and TRBJ2-3; TCRdb calls TRBD2, which cannot be checked without DNA. The CDR3 runs 16 residues. The germline V gene encodes CDR1 SNHLY and CDR2 FYNNEI. The CDR3 sequence: CASRKGLAGSTDTQYF.

This chain uses TRBV30 with TRBJ1-5. The CDR3 contains 13 residues. In germline, CDR1 is GTSNPN, CDR2 SVGIG (reference sequence). CDR3 residues: CAWSVLEGQPQHF.

The chain uses TRBV12-3 or TRBV12-4 and TRBJ1-5. The CDR3 contains 15 residues. The chain's CDR3 is CASSPTSLSEQPQHF.

The V gene is TRBV28, the J gene TRBJ2-5; there is no DNA to check the TCRdb D call of TRBD1. Germline V gene data show CDR1 as MDHEN and CDR2 as SYDVKM. The CDR3 contains 17 residues. The CDR3 reads CASSSPSWTGDPGTQYF.

The chain combines TRBV10-3 with TRBJ2-1; lacking DNA, the TRBD2 call made by TCRdb goes unchecked. The CDR3 contains 16 residues. Germline V gene sequence: CDR1 ENHRY, CDR2 SYGVKD. The CDR3 reads CAISGVAGGPANEQFF.

The V and J genes are TRBV4-2 and TRBJ2-3; lacking DNA, the TRBD1 call made by TCRdb goes unchecked. The germline CDR1 and CDR2 sequences are LGHNA and YNFKEQ. This CDR3 contains 13 residues. CDR3: CASSAGTGALQNF.

The CDR3 sequence is CASSLFPAGVDTGELFF. The chain employs TRBV7-2 and TRBJ2-2; no DNA is available, so the TRBD2 call from TCRdb remains unchecked. The CDR3 loop spans 17 amino acids. The germline V gene has CDR1 SGHTA and CDR2 FQGNSA.

The chain links TRBV20-1 to TRBJ2-5; TCRdb reports TRBD2, a call that lacks DNA to check it against. CDR1 DFQATT and CDR2 SNEGSKA come from the germline V gene (reference sequence). The CDR3 contains 13 residues. This chain's CDR3 is CSAMRGSKETQYF.

The V call is TRBV7-3, the J call TRBJ2-1; the TRBD2 assignment by TCRdb is unverifiable without DNA. This CDR3 has 16 residues. Germline CDR1 reads SGHTA; CDR2 reads FQGTGA. The CDR3 region is CASSSGRLAGADEQFF.

The chain is built from TRBV25-1 and TRBJ2-7. Per the germline V gene, CDR1 is MGHDK and CDR2 is SYGVNS. The CDR3 spans 11 residues. The CDR3 sequence: CASRITYEQYF.

The rearrangement joins TRBV21-1 to TRBJ2-2; the TRBD2 assignment by TCRdb is unverifiable without DNA. TRBV21-1 is shown as a pseudogene. This CDR3 comprises 17 residues. The CDR3 sequence: CASSFPSGRSGTGELFF.

The chain couples TRBV29-1 to TRBJ1-2; there is no DNA to check the TCRdb D call of TRBD1. The CDR3 covers 15 residues. Germline values: CDR1 SQVTM, CDR2 ANQGSEA. The CDR3 spells CSVSPGTGANYGYTF.

V and J are TRBV12-3 or TRBV12-4 and TRBJ2-7; checking the TCRdb D call of TRBD1 is not possible without DNA. This CDR3 has 16 amino acids. CDR3 residues: CASSLGRGPLRGEQYF.

The chain employs TRBV11-2 and TRBJ2-2; TCRdb lists TRBD1, though no DNA is available to test this call. CDR1 and CDR2 (germline): SGHAT, FQNNGV. The CDR3 length is 20 residues. The CDR3 loop reads CASSFLPRTGGGTNTGELFF.

This chain links TRBV12-3 or TRBV12-4 with TRBJ2-2; TCRdb reports TRBD1, a call that lacks DNA to check it against. The CDR3 consists of 16 residues. The CDR3 loop reads CASSSLWTPNTGELFF.

The chain joins TRBV4-1 to TRBJ2-1; the D call of TRBD2 rests on TCRdb alone, since no DNA is present to check it. The CDR3 contains 16 residues. CDR1 and CDR2 (germline): MGHRA, YSYEKL. Here the CDR3 reads CASSQVAGGHYNEQFF.

The rearrangement links TRBV3-1 to TRBJ1-1. The CDR3 loop spans 12 amino acids. Germline CDR1 and CDR2: LGHDT and YNNKEL (reference sequence). CDR3 amino acids: CASSQSRAEAFF.

This chain connects TRBV6-5 to TRBJ2-1; TCRdb gives TRBD2 as the D gene, but with no DNA this cannot be confirmed. CDR3 size: 15 residues. Germline CDR1 and CDR2: MNHEY and SVGAGI. The CDR3 region is CASSYTSGGHNEQFF.

This sequence joins TRBV6-1 and TRBJ2-5; TCRdb names TRBD1, which stays unverified in the absence of DNA. The length of the CDR3 is 15 residues. CDR1 is MNHNS and CDR2 is SASEGT in the germline V gene. The CDR3 sequence: CASTQPGRDQETQYF.

The chain carries TRBV29-1 and TRBJ1-1; no DNA is available, so the TRBD1 call from TCRdb remains unchecked. CDR3 length equals 13 residues. Germline CDR1 reads SQVTM; CDR2 reads ANQGSEA. The CDR3 loop is CSVESGGHVTAFF.